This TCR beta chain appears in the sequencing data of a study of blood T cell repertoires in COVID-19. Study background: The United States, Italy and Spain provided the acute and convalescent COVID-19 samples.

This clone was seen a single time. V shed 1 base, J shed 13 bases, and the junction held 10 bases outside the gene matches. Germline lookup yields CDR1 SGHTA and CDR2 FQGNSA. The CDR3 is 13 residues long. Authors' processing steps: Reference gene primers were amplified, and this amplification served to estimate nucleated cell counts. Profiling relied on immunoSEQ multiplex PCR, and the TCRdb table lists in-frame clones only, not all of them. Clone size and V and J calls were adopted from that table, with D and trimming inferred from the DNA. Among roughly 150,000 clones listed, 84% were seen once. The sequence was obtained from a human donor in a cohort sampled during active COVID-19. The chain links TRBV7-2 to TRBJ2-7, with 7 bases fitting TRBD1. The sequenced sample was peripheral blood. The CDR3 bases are TGTGCCAGCAGCTTAGGGACAGGTAACCCCTCCTACTTC. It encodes CASSLGTGNPSYF.